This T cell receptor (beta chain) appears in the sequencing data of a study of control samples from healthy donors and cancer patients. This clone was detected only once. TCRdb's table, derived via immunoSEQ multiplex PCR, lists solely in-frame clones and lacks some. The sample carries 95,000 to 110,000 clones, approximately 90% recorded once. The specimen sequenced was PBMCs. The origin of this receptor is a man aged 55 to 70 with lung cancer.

The CDR3 region has the DNA TGTGCCAGCAGCTTAGGGACAGGGGCCTTCAATCAGCCCCAGCATTTT. Its protein product is CASSLGTGAFNQPQHF. V is TRBV7-9 and J is TRBJ1-5; 9 positions agree with TRBD1. Looked up from germline, CDR1 is SEHNR and CDR2 is FQNEAQ (reference sequence). This CDR3 spans 16 amino acids. Trimming cost V 1 base and J 3 bases; bases outside gene matches: 4.